This TCR beta chain originates from a study of vaccination effects on CD4 cells after COVID-19. Assay: immunoSEQ multiplex PCR; the TCRdb copy retains only in-frame clones and omits some. The data contain around 15,000 clones, more than 65% of them singletons. This CDR3 region has 17 residues. Deletions cut 3 bases from V and 2 bases from J, with 16 bases between. Germline V gene sequence: CDR1 MNHEY, CDR2 SMNVEV (reference sequence). About this clone: Its target is not known.

Peptide-pool stimulation followed by sequencing identified expanded antigen-specific CD4+ clonotypes in the ViraFEST assay. CD4+ T cell isolation took place after approximately 11 days of culture. PCR showed that the person got SARS-CoV-2 infection at some point between March and December 2020. Two doses of BNT162b2 or mRNA-1273 vaccine were administered to participants. They grew approximately 2.1 million PBMC in each well, adding around 9 IU/ml IL-2 and 7.5 to 10 ug/ml peptides. The sequencing here drew on CD4+ T cells from PBMCs cultured with SARS-CoV-2 spike peptides, taken after COVID-19 vaccination. The source is a human donor who had a prior SARS-CoV-2 infection. The chain has TRBV27 and TRBJ1-4, with D perhaps TRBD1 (5 bases). Here the CDR3 reads CASSFHQGNWTNEKLFF. The CDR3 DNA reads as TGTGCCAGCAGTTTTCACCAGGGAAATTGGACTAATGAAAAACTGTTTTTT.